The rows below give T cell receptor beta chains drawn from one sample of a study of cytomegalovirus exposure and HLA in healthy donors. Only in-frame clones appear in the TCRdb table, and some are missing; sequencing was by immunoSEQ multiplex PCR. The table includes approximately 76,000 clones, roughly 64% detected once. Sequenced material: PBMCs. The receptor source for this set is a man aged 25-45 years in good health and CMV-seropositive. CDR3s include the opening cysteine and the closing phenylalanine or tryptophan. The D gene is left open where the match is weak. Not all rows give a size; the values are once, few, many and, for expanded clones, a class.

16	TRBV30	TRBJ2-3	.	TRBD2	TGTGCCTGGAGCCCCAGACTAGCGGGGGGCACAGATACGCAGTATTTT	CAWSPRLAGGTDTQYF
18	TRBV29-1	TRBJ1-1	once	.	TGCAGCGCCCTTGGCAGGGCCAGGGGTGAGGTCCTGACCACTGAAGCTTTCTTT	CSALGRARGEVLTTEAFF
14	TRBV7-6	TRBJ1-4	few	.	TGTGCCAGCAGCCGAGACTTAAGGGGTGAAAAACTGTTTTTT	CASSRDLRGEKLFF
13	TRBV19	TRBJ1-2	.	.	TGTGCCACCACACCGGGTCGAAACTATGGCTACACCTTC	CATTPGRNYGYTF
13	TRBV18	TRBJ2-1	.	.	TGTGCCAGCTCGCCCTTAGACAGAAAGGAGCAGTTCTTC	CASSPLDRKEQFF
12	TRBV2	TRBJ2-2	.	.	TGTGCCGTACTCCACTCTTCCGGGGAGCTGTTTTTT	CAVLHSSGELFF
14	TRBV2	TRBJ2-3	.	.	TGTGCCAGCAGCACCGGGACTTTTCCCGATACGCAGTATTTT	CASSTGTFPDTQYF
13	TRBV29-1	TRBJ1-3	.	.	TGCAGCGTTGGGGGGGAACTAGGAAACACCATATATTTT	CSVGGELGNTIYF
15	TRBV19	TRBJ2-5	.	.	TGTGCCAGTAGTATAGGTGGAAGCGCCCAAGAGACCCAGTACTTC	CASSIGGSAQETQYF
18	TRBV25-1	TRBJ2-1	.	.	TGTGCCAGCAGTGACCTTTTAGCGACTAGTCCCTCGTACAATGAGCAGTTCTTC	CASSDLLATSPSYNEQFF
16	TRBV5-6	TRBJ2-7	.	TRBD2	TGTGCCAGCAGCTTGGCTAGCGGGGGGGCCACATACGAGCAGTACTTC	CASSLASGGATYEQYF
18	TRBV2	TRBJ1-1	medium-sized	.	TGTGCCAGCAGTGAATTGGACCTTATGACAGGAGAAATGCCTGAAGCTTTCTTT	CASSELDLMTGEMPEAFF
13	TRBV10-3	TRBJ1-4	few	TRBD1	TGTGCCACCGTACAGGGGGCCGGTGAAAAACTGTTTTTT	CATVQGAGEKLFF
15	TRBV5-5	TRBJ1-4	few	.	TGTGCCAGCAGCAGCCAGTGGGGAGATGATGAAAAACTGTTTTTT	CASSSQWGDDEKLFF
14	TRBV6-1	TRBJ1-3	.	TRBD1	TGTGCCAGCAGGGGGACAGGAACTGGAAACACCATATATTTT	CASRGTGTGNTIYF